Following are 15 T cell receptor beta chains from one sample sequenced in a study of long-term antiretroviral therapy in people with HIV. At survey level, the immunoSEQ assay was run in its v3.0 version. Clones were sequenced by immunoSEQ multiplex PCR, and TCRdb holds only the in-frame ones, with some missing. The repertoire holds about 24,000 clones, with about 79% as singletons. The sample consisted of unsorted PBMCs, taken 0.7 years before starting antiretroviral therapy. The receptors stem from a young man with HIV.

As DNA, the CDR3 is TGTGCCAGCAGCGATGGACTCCCAGCTGGGGTTGAGCAGTACTTC. Translated: CASSDGLPAGVEQYF. The rearrangement links TRBV28 to TRBJ2-7; a weak D match, TRBD2 (5 bases). Trimming shortened V by 6 bases and J by 7 bases, and 22 bases separated the two germline ends. CDR1 and CDR2 from the germline V gene are MDHEN and SYDVKM. The CDR3 extends over 15 amino acids. The full variable domain, rest sourced from reference TRBV28 and TRBJ2-7, is DVKVTQSSRYLVKRTGEKVFLECVQDMDHENMFWYRQDPGLGLRLIYFSYDVKMKEKGDIPEGYSVSREKKERFSLILESASTNQTSMYLCASSDGLPAGVEQYFGPGTRLTVT.

The chain combines TRBV5-5 with TRBJ2-3; no clear D gene. The CDR3 is 15 amino acids. Germline V gives CDR1 SGHKS, CDR2 YYEKEE (reference sequence). Trimming took off 2 bases at V and 0 bases at J, with 10 bases between the two ends. The CDR3 DNA is TGTGCCAGCAGCTTCGAAGGCCGGAGCACAGATACGCAGTATTTT. As protein: CASSFEGRSTDTQYF.

The rearrangement links TRBV11-2 to TRBJ2-3; unclear D gene. This CDR3 has 14 amino acids. CDR1 SGHAT and CDR2 FQNNGV come from the germline V gene. Trimming shortened V by 1 base and J by 2 bases, and 7 bases separated the two germline ends. In nucleotides, the CDR3 is TGTGCCAGCAGCTTAGGCGAACACACAGATACGCAGTATTTT. Translating it yields CASSLGEHTDTQYF.

This clone was observed a single time. The CDR3 sequence: CASSVVGTGDPSSGNTIYF. DNA for the CDR3: TGTGCCAGCAGCGTAGTTGGTACAGGGGACCCGAGCTCTGGAAACACCATATATTTT. The J gene is TRBJ1-3, the V gene TRBV9; 7 positions agree with TRBD1. With 0 bases clipped from V and 0 bases from J, the junction kept 12 bases outside the gene matches. Germline V CDR1 and CDR2: SGDLS, YYNGEE. This CDR3 contains 19 residues. Drawing the rest from reference TRBV9 and TRBJ1-3, the complete variable domain is DSGVTQTPKHLITATGQRVTLRCSPRSGDLSVYWYQQSLDQGLQFLIQYYNGEERAKGNILERFSAQQFPDLHSELNLSSLELGDSALYFCASSVVGTGDPSSGNTIYFGEGSWLTVV.

This rearrangement joins TRBV9 to TRBJ2-2, with D possibly matching TRBD1 (7 bases). Germline CDR1 and CDR2: SGDLS and YYNGEE. The CDR3 is 16 residues long. V was pared by 0 bases and J by 1 base, with 10 bases between. The CDR3: CASSVGQGGNTGELFF. CDR3 DNA: TGTGCCAGCAGCGTAGGGCAGGGGGGGAACACCGGGGAGCTGTTTTTT.

This clone has just one count. The germline gene is not matched at one end of the junction; a read error may be the cause. CDR3 protein: CASSLGTGHHHGYTF. The CDR3 DNA reads as TGTGCCAGCAGCCTAGGGACAGGGCACCACCATGGCTACACCTTC. This rearrangement joins TRBV13 to TRBJ1-2; 9 nucleotides match TRBD1. Per the germline V gene, CDR1 is PRHDT and CDR2 is FYEKMQ (reference sequence). The CDR3 length is 15 residues. Variable domain in full (rest from reference TRBV13 and TRBJ1-2): AAGVIQSPRHLIKEKRETATLKCYPIPRHDTVYWYQQGPGQDPQFLISFYEKMQSDKGSIPDRFSAQQFSDYHSELNMSSLELGDSALYFCASSLGTGHHHGYTFGSGTRLTVV.

The rearrangement uses TRBV25-1 and TRBJ1-2, with no clear D. The ends were cut back, 2 bases at V and 5 bases at J, with 6 bases in the middle. This CDR3 has 12 amino acids. Per germline, CDR1 MGHDK and CDR2 SYGVNS. CDR3 bases: TGTGCCAGCAGTGAAGAAAGATATGGCTACACCTTC. It encodes CASSEERYGYTF.

This clone was picked up one time. The rearrangement uses TRBV18 and TRBJ1-5; D unresolved. CDR1 and CDR2 from the germline V gene are KGHSH and LQKENI. The CDR3 is 12 amino acids. The ends were cut back, 8 bases at V and 9 bases at J, with 14 bases in the middle. CDR3: CASASDLGPQHF. The DNA of the CDR3 is TGTGCCAGCGCTAGCGACCTTGGGCCCCAGCATTTT.

In its sample, this clone was seen once. The chain employs TRBV6-5 and TRBJ2-2; D might be TRBD2 (6 bases). The germline V gene has CDR1 MNHEY and CDR2 SVGAGI. This CDR3 region has 15 residues. The ends were cut back, 2 bases at V and 4 bases at J, with 11 bases in the middle. CDR3 in amino acids: CASSYGTSGTGELFF. CDR3 DNA: TGTGCCAGCAGTTACGGGACTTCTGGCACCGGGGAGCTGTTTTTT.

The J gene is TRBJ2-3, the V gene TRBV5-6; 11 bases line up with TRBD2. The CDR3 is 19 residues long. The V gene's germline CDR1 is SGHDT and CDR2 YYEEEE. V shed 1 base and J 2 bases; nucleotides not matched to a gene: 12. CDR3 loop: CASSLSASGGYLITDTQYF. The CDR3 coding sequence is TGTGCCAGCAGCTTGTCAGCTAGCGGGGGGTACCTCATCACAGATACGCAGTATTTT. The full variable domain, rest sourced from reference TRBV5-6 and TRBJ2-3, is DAGVTQSPTHLIKTRGQQVTLRCSPKSGHDTVSWYQQALGQGPQFIFQYYEEEERQRGNFPDRFSGHQFPNYSSELNVNALLLGDSALYLCASSLSASGGYLITDTQYFGPGTRLTVL.

V gene TRBV6-5 combines with J gene TRBJ1-5; D uncertain. This CDR3 spans 14 amino acids. The V end lost 6 bases, the J end lost 3 bases, and 12 bases lay between the germline ends. The germline CDR1 and CDR2 sequences are MNHEY and SVGAGI. The CDR3 bases are TGTGCCAGCAGCTACGATGCGTCCAATCAGCCCCAGCATTTT. Protein sequence: CASSYDASNQPQHF.

The J gene is TRBJ1-1, the V gene TRBV28; tentative D call: TRBD1 (5 bases). The CDR3 is 14 amino acids. V lost 4 bases, J lost 0 bases, and 9 bases lay in between. Germline-derived CDR1 and CDR2 are MDHEN and SYDVKM. The CDR3 region is CASSYRTVNTEAFF. CDR3 DNA: TGTGCCAGCAGTTACAGGACGGTGAACACTGAAGCTTTCTTT. The whole variable domain, filled in from reference TRBV28 and TRBJ1-1, reads DVKVTQSSRYLVKRTGEKVFLECVQDMDHENMFWYRQDPGLGLRLIYFSYDVKMKEKGDIPEGYSVSREKKERFSLILESASTNQTSMYLCASSYRTVNTEAFFGQGTRLTVV.

This chain uses TRBV30 with TRBJ1-6, with D maybe TRBD1 (5 bases). In germline, CDR1 is GTSNPN, CDR2 SVGIG (reference sequence). The CDR3 length is 13 residues. The ends were cut back, 5 bases at V and 6 bases at J, with 11 bases in the middle. CDR3 coding DNA: TGTGCCTGGCATCGGGACTCTAATTCACCCCTCCACTTT. Protein product: CAWHRDSNSPLHF.

This clone counts as medium-sized (0.01 to 0.1%). The rearrangement uses TRBV4-1 and TRBJ1-6, with 7 nucleotides matching TRBD1. Germline V lookup: CDR1 MGHRA, CDR2 YSYEKL. The CDR3 loop spans 15 amino acids. The V and J ends lost 4 bases and 6 bases, in that order; junction bases with no gene match: 6. CDR3 in DNA: TGCGCCAGCAGCCTACAGGGGATTCTTAATTCACCCCTCCACTTT. Amino acids: CASSLQGILNSPLHF.

The chain recombines TRBV30 with TRBJ1-6; 10 bases map to TRBD1. CDR1 is GTSNPN and CDR2 is SVGIG in the germline V gene (reference sequence). This CDR3 is 15 amino acids long. With V trimmed by 2 bases and J by 9 bases, 7 bases remained unmatched. The CDR3 DNA sequence: TGTGCCTGGAGTAAACAGGACAGGGGGGTTTCACCCCTCCACTTT. Translation: CAWSKQDRGVSPLHF.